These 27 T cell receptor beta chains came from one sample sequenced in a study of shared clonotypes between healthy human individuals. Cells designated naive CD8 were CD45RO-negative and were positively selected for CCR7, with terminally differentiated effector memory CD45RA+ cells excluded. The data were produced by immunoSEQ multiplex PCR, yet TCRdb's version contains in-frame clones alone and is incomplete. The data contain about 590,000 clones, less than 97% of them singletons. Sequenced material: naive CD8+ T cells sorted from blood. Receptors were obtained from a woman aged 30 to 39 in good health.

V is TRBV7-2 and J is TRBJ2-7, with TRBD2 identical over 7 bases. There are 14 residues in the CDR3. V trimming: 3 bases; J trimming: 2 bases; junction bases outside the gene matches: 4. The germline gives CDR1 SGHTA, CDR2 FQGNSA. As DNA, the CDR3 is TGTGCCAGCAGCTTTCTAGCGGTCGCCTACGAGCAGTACTTC. This encodes CASSFLAVAYEQYF.

This chain joins TRBV11-2 and TRBJ2-7, with a possible D match to TRBD2 (6 bases). The CDR3 loop spans 15 amino acids. Germline V lookup: CDR1 SGHAT, CDR2 FQNNGV. V was shortened by 6 bases and J by 2 bases, with 17 bases between the two germline ends. CDR3 loop: CASSNLRDFTYEQYF. CDR3 sequence (DNA): TGTGCCAGCAGTAACCTCCGGGACTTCACCTACGAGCAGTACTTC.

The rearrangement uses TRBV7-9 and TRBJ2-7; 8 bases agree with TRBD1. Germline CDR1 is SEHNR and CDR2 is FQNEAQ (reference sequence). Germline trimming cut 10 bases from V and 5 bases from J; bases unmatched to any gene: 4. CDR3 length equals 11 residues. The CDR3 spells CATGQGHEQYF. The CDR3 DNA reads TGTGCCACCGGACAGGGCCACGAGCAGTACTTC.

The chain couples TRBV27 to TRBJ2-1; D gene unclear. CDR3 size: 16 residues. CDR1 is MNHEY and CDR2 is SMNVEV in the germline V gene (reference sequence). Trimming stripped 2 bases from V and 7 bases from J, with 18 bases between. CDR3 coding DNA: TGTGCCAGCAGTTTAAGTCCCGGTGCCCCTGCTAATGAGCAGTTCTTC. Amino acids: CASSLSPGAPANEQFF.

V gene TRBV9 combines with J gene TRBJ2-1; 8 positions match TRBD2. CDR1 and CDR2 from the germline V gene are SGDLS and YYNGEE. V lost 4 bases and J lost 3; bases outside the gene matches: 6. This CDR3 comprises 15 residues. CDR3 nucleotides: TGTGCCAGCAGCTCCTCCGGGACTAGCTACAATGAGCAGTTCTTC. This gives the protein CASSSSGTSYNEQFF.

This sequence joins TRBV2 and TRBJ2-1; D unresolved. Germline loops: CDR1 SNHLY, CDR2 FYNNEI. Deletions cut 3 bases from V and 3 bases from J, with 21 bases between. The CDR3 length is 18 residues. In DNA, the CDR3 is TGTGCCAGCAGTGATCTGACGAAAATCCACAAGAACTACAATGAGCAGTTCTTC. It is translated as CASSDLTKIHKNYNEQFF.

The genes are TRBV7-6 and TRBJ2-7, with D tentatively TRBD1 or TRBD2 (5 bases each). Trimming left V 1 base short and J 2 bases short, with 18 bases between. The CDR3 consists of 17 residues. The germline V gene encodes CDR1 SGHVS and CDR2 FNYEAQ. CDR3 bases: TGTGCCAGCAGCTTAGTAAGCAGGGAGTCCGAGGCCTACGAGCAGTACTTC. This codes for CASSLVSRESEAYEQYF.

CDR3 sequence reads: CASNIAGANEQYF. The CDR3 region has the DNA TGTGCCAGCAACATAGCGGGAGCGAACGAGCAGTACTTC. J is TRBJ2-7 and V is TRBV7-9; 9 bases align to TRBD2. J gave up 5 bases and V 7 bases, and 6 bases lay outside the gene matches. This CDR3 contains 13 residues. The germline V gene has CDR1 SEHNR and CDR2 FQNEAQ (reference sequence).

This clone was observed a single time. The rearrangement links TRBV9 to TRBJ2-2; possibly TRBD1 for D (5 bases). Trimming removed 5 bases at V and 6 bases at J, with 11 bases between. This CDR3 spans 13 amino acids. CDR1 SGDLS and CDR2 YYNGEE come from the germline V gene. Written as DNA, the CDR3 is TGTGCCAGCAGAAACCAGGGCGCCGGGGAGCTGTTTTTT. Translation: CASRNQGAGELFF.

The chain joins TRBV4-1 to TRBJ2-1, with 7 bases aligning to TRBD1. This CDR3 spans 13 amino acids. The J segment lost 3 bases and the V segment lost 8 bases, leaving 4 bases of the junction unmatched. Germline CDR1 reads MGHRA; CDR2 reads YSYEKL. The chain's CDR3 is CASAWDSYNEQFF. In DNA form, the CDR3 reads TGCGCCAGCGCTTGGGACAGCTACAATGAGCAGTTCTTC.

This chain joins TRBV5-5 and TRBJ1-1; no clear D. The CDR3 has 13 residues. Germline CDR1 SGHKS, CDR2 YYEKEE (reference sequence). The V end lost 1 base, the J end lost 0 bases, and 4 bases lay between the germline ends. The CDR3 DNA follows: TGTGCCAGCAGCTTGTACCTGAACACTGAAGCTTTCTTT. Translating gives CASSLYLNTEAFF. Full variable domain (remainder filled in from reference TRBV5-5 and TRBJ1-1): DAGVTQSPTHLIKTRGQQVTLRCSPISGHKSVSWYQQVLGQGPQFIFQYYEKEERGRGNFPDRFSARQFPNYSSELNVNALLLGDSALYLCASSLYLNTEAFFGQGTRLTVV.

Turning to this clone: The conserved final phenylalanine or tryptophan is absent from the CDR3, which likely points to a read error. The genes are TRBV28 and TRBJ2-7, with 8 bases matching TRBD2. The trim removed 4 bases at V and 5 bases at J, leaving 10 bases unmatched. This CDR3 comprises 15 residues. Per the germline V gene, CDR1 is MDHEN and CDR2 is SYDVKM. This chain's CDR3 is CASSSFGRGKNEQYL. The CDR3 DNA reads TGTGCCAGCAGTTCTTTCGGGAGGGGAAAGAACGAGCAGTACCTC.

This chain links TRBV13 with TRBJ2-1; 12 bases are shared with TRBD2. CDR1 is PRHDT and CDR2 is FYEKMQ in the germline V gene (reference sequence). The CDR3 spans 19 residues. The junction had 15 bases not matched to a gene; V was cut back by 5 bases and J by 4 bases. The CDR3 sequence is CASSENWAASGRDYNEQFF. CDR3 DNA: TGTGCCAGCAGCGAGAACTGGGCGGCTAGCGGGAGGGATTACAATGAGCAGTTCTTC.

V and J are TRBV21-1 and TRBJ2-7; TRBD1 is taken as the D call from the table, unchecked against the DNA. TRBV21-1 counts as a pseudogene. The CDR3 consists of 14 residues. The CDR3 DNA reads TGTGCCAGCAAGGGGACAGGGCTAACCTACGAGCAGTACTTC. Translated, it gives CASKGTGLTYEQYF.

The chain uses TRBV2 and TRBJ2-1; weak D call: TRBD1 (6 bases). Germline lookup yields CDR1 SNHLY and CDR2 FYNNEI. V was cut by 6 bases and J by 4 bases, with 19 bases left in between. There are 16 residues in the CDR3. The CDR3 region has the DNA TGTGCCAGCAGCCTGGAAGCCCAAGGGGGATACAATGAGCAGTTCTTC. Its protein is CASSLEAQGGYNEQFF.

The chain recombines TRBV9 with TRBJ2-2, with TRBD2 matching 10 bases. Trimming cost V 0 bases and J 5 bases; bases outside gene matches: 4. The CDR3 spans 16 residues. Germline CDR1 SGDLS, CDR2 YYNGEE. CDR3 in amino acids: CASSVAAGGRTGELFF. The CDR3 nucleotides are TGTGCCAGCAGCGTAGCAGCGGGAGGGCGGACCGGGGAGCTGTTTTTT.

This chain connects TRBV5-4 to TRBJ2-7, with 14 bases lining up with TRBD2. The CDR3 totals 15 residues. CDR1 SGHNT and CDR2 YYREEE come from the germline V gene (reference sequence). V gave up 0 bases and J gave up 8 bases; unmatched junction bases: 4. CDR3 in DNA: TGTGCCAGCAGCTTGGGAGGGACTAGCGGGAGCAAGCAGTACTTC. Translated: CASSLGGTSGSKQYF.

As concerns this clone: Other DNA sequences from this sample encode an identical CDR3 as well. This chain links TRBV7-8 with TRBJ2-2; the match to TRBD2 covers 12 bases. The CDR3 sequence is 16 residues long. Germline V CDR1 and CDR2: SGHVS, FQNEAQ. The junction had 2 bases not matched to a gene; V was cut back by 5 bases and J by 1 base. The DNA of the CDR3 is TGTGCCAGCAGCCCGGGACTAGCGGGGAACACCGGGGAGCTGTTTTTT. Protein product: CASSPGLAGNTGELFF.

The rearrangement joins TRBV19 to TRBJ2-2; D might be TRBD2 (6 bases). V was clipped by 3 bases and J by 8 bases, with 7 bases between them. The germline CDR1 and CDR2 sequences are LNHDA and SQIVND (reference sequence). The CDR3 sequence is 12 residues long. As DNA, the CDR3 is TGTGCCAGTAGTATCGGGGGTGGGGAGCTGTTTTTT. Translation: CASSIGGGELFF.

The J gene is TRBJ2-7, the V gene TRBV30; a weak D match, TRBD1 (6 bases). The V gene's germline CDR1 is GTSNPN and CDR2 SVGIG (reference sequence). There are 14 residues in the CDR3. Trimming stripped 4 bases from V and 1 base from J, with 14 bases between. The DNA for the CDR3 is TGTGCCTGGAACCCAGGGGCAGGTTCCTACGAGCAGTACTTC. This encodes CAWNPGAGSYEQYF.

V is TRBV15 and J is TRBJ1-1; D unclear. The CDR3 runs 12 residues. V lost 3 bases and J 11 bases, leaving 13 bases between the germline ends. The V gene's germline CDR1 is LNHNV and CDR2 YYDKDF (reference sequence). The CDR3 reads CATSSNQVKAFF. The CDR3, as DNA: TGTGCCACCAGCAGCAATCAGGTTAAGGCTTTCTTT.

The genes are TRBV30 and TRBJ2-7; 7 bases fit TRBD2. The CDR3 runs 14 residues. Germline V gene lookup returns CDR1 GTSNPN and CDR2 SVGIG (reference sequence). Germline trimming cut 0 bases from V and 6 bases from J; bases unmatched to any gene: 8. CDR3 DNA: TGTGCCTGGAGTGTAGGTGCGGGAGTCTCCGAGCAGTACTTC. Translating it yields CAWSVGAGVSEQYF.

The CDR3 is CASSITGTDYQQNTEAFF. The CDR3 DNA reads as TGTGCCAGCAGCATAACCGGGACAGACTACCAACAGAACACTGAAGCTTTCTTT. The V gene is TRBV5-5, the J gene TRBJ1-1; 7 nucleotides match TRBD1. The CDR3 is 18 residues long. V dropped 4 bases and J dropped 1; count of bases not matched to a gene: 16. Germline-derived CDR1 and CDR2 are SGHKS and YYEKEE (reference sequence).

This rearrangement joins TRBV19 to TRBJ1-2; 7 bases match TRBD1. V dropped 4 bases and J dropped 6; count of bases not matched to a gene: 8. CDR1 and CDR2 (germline): LNHDA, SQIVND (reference sequence). The CDR3 extends over 14 amino acids. In DNA, the CDR3 is TGTGCCAGTAGTACCTTCGGGACAGTCAATGGCTACACCTTC. It yields the protein CASSTFGTVNGYTF.

This clone is a singleton in its sample. V gene TRBV9 combines with J gene TRBJ2-7; 7 positions agree with TRBD1. After removal of 3 bases from V and 4 bases from J, the junction contained 7 bases not matched to a gene. This CDR3 region has 14 residues. The germline CDR1 and CDR2 sequences are SGDLS and YYNGEE. The CDR3 spells CASSGRDSVYEQYF. For the CDR3, the DNA is TGTGCCAGCAGCGGCCGGGACAGCGTTTACGAGCAGTACTTC.

This clone was recorded once. V gene TRBV2 combines with J gene TRBJ2-7; the match to TRBD2 covers 11 bases. The germline gives CDR1 SNHLY, CDR2 FYNNEI. This CDR3 region has 14 residues. Germline trimming cut 3 bases from V and 11 bases from J; bases unmatched to any gene: 9. The CDR3 DNA follows: TGTGCCAGCAGTGATGGGACTAGCGGCCTTTTCGAGTACTTC. This codes for CASSDGTSGLFEYF.

The V and J genes are TRBV14 and TRBJ2-3; 11 bases are shared with TRBD2. Trimming took 2 bases from V and 2 from J; bases not matched to a gene: 6. The CDR3 length is 17 residues. The germline V gene encodes CDR1 SGHDN and CDR2 FVKESK. The CDR3 protein is CASSQLIAGGNTDTQYF. CDR3 nucleotide sequence: TGTGCCAGCAGCCAACTAATAGCGGGGGGGAACACAGATACGCAGTATTTT.